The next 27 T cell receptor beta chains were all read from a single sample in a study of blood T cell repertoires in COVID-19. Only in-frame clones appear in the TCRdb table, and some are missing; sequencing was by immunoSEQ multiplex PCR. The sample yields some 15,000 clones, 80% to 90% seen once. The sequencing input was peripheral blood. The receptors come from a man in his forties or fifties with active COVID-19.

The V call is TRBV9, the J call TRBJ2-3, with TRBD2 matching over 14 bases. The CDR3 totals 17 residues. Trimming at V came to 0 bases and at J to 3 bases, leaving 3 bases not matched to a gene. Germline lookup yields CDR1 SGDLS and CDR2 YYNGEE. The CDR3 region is CASSVVGLAGGTDTQYF. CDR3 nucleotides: TGTGCCAGCAGCGTAGTCGGACTAGCGGGAGGTACAGATACGCAGTATTTT.

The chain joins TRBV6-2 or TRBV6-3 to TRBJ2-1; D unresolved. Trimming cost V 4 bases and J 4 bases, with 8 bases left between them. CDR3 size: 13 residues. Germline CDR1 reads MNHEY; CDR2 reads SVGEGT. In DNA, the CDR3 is TGTGCCAGCAGTTCCCGACAATACAATGAGCAGTTCTTC. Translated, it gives CASSSRQYNEQFF.

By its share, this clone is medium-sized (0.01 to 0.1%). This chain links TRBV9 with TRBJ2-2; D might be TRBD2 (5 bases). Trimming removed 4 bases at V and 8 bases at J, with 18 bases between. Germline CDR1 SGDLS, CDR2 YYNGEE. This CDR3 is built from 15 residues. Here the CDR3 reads CASSRGETKVGELFF. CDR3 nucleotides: TGTGCCAGCAGCCGGGGAGAGACAAAGGTTGGGGAGCTGTTTTTT.

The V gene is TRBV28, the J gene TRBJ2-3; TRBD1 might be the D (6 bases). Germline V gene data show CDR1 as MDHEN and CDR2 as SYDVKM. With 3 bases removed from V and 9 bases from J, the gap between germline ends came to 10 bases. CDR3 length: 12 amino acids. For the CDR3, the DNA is TGTGCCAGCAGTTTTCCAGGGGCAACGCAGTATTTT. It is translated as CASSFPGATQYF.

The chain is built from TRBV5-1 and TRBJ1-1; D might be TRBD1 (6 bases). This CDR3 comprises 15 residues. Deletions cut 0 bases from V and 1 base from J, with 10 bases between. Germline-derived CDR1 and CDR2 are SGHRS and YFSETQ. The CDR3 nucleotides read TGCGCCAGCAGCTTGGGGACAGTGGCGAACACTGAAGCTTTCTTT. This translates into CASSLGTVANTEAFF.

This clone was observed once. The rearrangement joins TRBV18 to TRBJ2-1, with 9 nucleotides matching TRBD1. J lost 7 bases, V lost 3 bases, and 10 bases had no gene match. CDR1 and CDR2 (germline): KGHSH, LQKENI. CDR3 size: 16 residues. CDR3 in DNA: TGTGCCAGCTCACCGAGGACAGGGGAATCCCCAAATGAGCAGTTCTTC. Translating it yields CASSPRTGESPNEQFF.

CDR3 coding DNA: TGTGCCAGCAGCTTAGCCAACATTCTGACAGGATGGTACAATGAGCAGTTCTTC. It encodes CASSLANILTGWYNEQFF. The V and J genes are TRBV11-2 and TRBJ2-1; D perhaps matches TRBD1 (6 bases). The CDR3 runs 18 residues. Germline CDR1 is SGHAT and CDR2 is FQNNGV. V was pared by 1 base and J by 4 bases, with 20 bases between.

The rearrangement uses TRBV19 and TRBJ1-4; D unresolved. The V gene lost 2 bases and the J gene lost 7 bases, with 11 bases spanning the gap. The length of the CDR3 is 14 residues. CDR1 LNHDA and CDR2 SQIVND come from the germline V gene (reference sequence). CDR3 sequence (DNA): TGTGCCAGTAGTATACCAATCGGTGGTGAAAAACTGTTTTTT. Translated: CASSIPIGGEKLFF.

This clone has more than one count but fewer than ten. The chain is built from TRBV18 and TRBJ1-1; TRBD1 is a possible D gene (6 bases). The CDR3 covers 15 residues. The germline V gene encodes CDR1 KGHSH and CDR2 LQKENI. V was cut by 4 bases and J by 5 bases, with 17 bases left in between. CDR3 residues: CASSQTQGWGTEAFF. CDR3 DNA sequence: TGTGCCAGCTCACAAACACAGGGTTGGGGGACTGAAGCTTTCTTT.

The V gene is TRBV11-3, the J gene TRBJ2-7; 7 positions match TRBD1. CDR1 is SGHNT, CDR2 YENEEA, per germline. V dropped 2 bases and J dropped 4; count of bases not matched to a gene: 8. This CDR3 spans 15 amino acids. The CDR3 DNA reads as TGTGCCAGCAGCTTAAAAGGGACAGACCCATACGAGCAGTACTTC. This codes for CASSLKGTDPYEQYF.

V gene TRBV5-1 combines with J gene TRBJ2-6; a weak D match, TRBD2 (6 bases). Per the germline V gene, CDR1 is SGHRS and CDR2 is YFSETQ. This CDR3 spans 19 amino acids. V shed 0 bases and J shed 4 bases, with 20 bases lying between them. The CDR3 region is CASSLERGRIRSGANVLTF. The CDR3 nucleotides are TGCGCCAGCAGCTTGGAGAGAGGGAGGATTCGATCAGGGGCCAACGTCCTGACTTTC.

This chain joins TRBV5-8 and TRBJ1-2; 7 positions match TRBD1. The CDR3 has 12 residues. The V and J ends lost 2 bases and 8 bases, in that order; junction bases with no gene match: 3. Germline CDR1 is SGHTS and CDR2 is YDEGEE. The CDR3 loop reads CASSFQGVGYTF. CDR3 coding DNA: TGTGCCAGCAGCTTCCAGGGGGTGGGCTACACCTTC.

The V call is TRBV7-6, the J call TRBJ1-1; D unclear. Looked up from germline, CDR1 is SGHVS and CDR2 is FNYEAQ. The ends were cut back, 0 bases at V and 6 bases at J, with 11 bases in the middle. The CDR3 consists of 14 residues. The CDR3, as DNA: TGTGCCAGCAGCTTAGCCGACATGGGTTCTGAAGCTTTCTTT. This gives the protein CASSLADMGSEAFF.

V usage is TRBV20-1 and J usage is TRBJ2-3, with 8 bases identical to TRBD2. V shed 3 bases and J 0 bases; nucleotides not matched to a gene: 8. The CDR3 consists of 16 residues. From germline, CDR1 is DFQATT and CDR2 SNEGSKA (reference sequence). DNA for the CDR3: TGCAGTGCTAGTGAGCGGGAGCGGCAGAGCACAGATACGCAGTATTTT. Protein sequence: CSASERERQSTDTQYF.

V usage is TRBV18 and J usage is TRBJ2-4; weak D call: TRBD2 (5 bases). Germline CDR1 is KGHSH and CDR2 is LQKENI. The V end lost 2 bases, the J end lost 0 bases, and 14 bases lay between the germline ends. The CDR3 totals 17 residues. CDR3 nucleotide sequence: TGTGCCAGCTCACCATGGTTAGGGAGAGTAGCCAAAAACATTCAGTACTTC. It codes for CASSPWLGRVAKNIQYF.

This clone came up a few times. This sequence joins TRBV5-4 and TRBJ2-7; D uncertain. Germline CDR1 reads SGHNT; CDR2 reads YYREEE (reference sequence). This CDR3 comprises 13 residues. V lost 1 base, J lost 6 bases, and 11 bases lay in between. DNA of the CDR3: TGTGCCAGCAGCTTGTCCTCTATAAGCGAGCAGTACTTC. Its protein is CASSLSSISEQYF.

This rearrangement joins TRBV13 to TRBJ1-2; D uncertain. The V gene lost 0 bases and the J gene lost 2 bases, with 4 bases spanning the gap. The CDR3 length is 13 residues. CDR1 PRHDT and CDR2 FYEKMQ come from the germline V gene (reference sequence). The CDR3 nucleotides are TGTGCCAGCAGCTTAGGCCGGAACTATGGCTACACCTTC. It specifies CASSLGRNYGYTF. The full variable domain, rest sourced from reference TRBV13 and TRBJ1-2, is AAGVIQSPRHLIKEKRETATLKCYPIPRHDTVYWYQQGPGQDPQFLISFYEKMQSDKGSIPDRFSAQQFSDYHSELNMSSLELGDSALYFCASSLGRNYGYTFGSGTRLTVV.

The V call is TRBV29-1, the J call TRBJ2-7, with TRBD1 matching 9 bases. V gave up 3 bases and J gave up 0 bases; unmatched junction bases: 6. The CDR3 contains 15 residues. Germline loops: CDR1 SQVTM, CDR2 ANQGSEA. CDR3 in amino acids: CSVDLTGGSSYEQYF. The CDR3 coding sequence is TGCAGCGTTGACCTTACAGGGGGCAGCTCCTACGAGCAGTACTTC.

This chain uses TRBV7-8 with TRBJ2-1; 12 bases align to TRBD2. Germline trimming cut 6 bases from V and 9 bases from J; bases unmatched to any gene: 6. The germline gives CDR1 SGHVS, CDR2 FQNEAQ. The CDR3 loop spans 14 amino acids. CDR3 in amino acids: CASSSSGRGSEQFF. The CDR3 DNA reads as TGTGCCAGCAGTTCTAGCGGGAGGGGGAGTGAGCAGTTCTTC.

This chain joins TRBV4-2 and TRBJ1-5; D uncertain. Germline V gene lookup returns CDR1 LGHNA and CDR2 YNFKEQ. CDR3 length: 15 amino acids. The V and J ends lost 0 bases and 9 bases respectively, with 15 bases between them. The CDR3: CASSQDDIGGGPQHF. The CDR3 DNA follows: TGTGCCAGCAGCCAAGATGACATCGGCGGAGGGCCCCAGCATTTT.

DNA of the CDR3: TGTGCCAGCTCACCGGAGGGATCAAATCAGCCCCAGCATTTT. This codes for CASSPEGSNQPQHF. V usage is TRBV18 and J usage is TRBJ1-5; D is undetermined. There are 14 residues in the CDR3. Germline V gene lookup returns CDR1 KGHSH and CDR2 LQKENI. V was pared by 3 bases and J by 4 bases, with 10 bases between.

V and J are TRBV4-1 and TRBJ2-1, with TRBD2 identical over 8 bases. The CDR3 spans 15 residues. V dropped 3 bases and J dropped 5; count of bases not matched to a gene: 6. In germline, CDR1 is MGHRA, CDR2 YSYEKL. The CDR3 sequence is CASSHPGRGNNEQFF. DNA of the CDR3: TGCGCCAGCAGCCACCCCGGGAGGGGGAACAATGAGCAGTTCTTC.

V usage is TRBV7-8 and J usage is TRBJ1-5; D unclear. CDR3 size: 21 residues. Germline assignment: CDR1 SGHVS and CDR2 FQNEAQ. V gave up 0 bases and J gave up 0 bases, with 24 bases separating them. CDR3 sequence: CASSLAGRWAGNVYSNQPQHF. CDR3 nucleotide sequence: TGTGCCAGCAGCTTAGCTGGGAGGTGGGCAGGAAACGTCTATAGCAATCAGCCCCAGCATTTT. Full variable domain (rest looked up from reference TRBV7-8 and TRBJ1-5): GAGVSQSPRYKVAKRGQDVALRCDPISGHVSLFWYQQALGQGPEFLTYFQNEAQLDKSGLPSDRFFAERPEGSVSTLKIQRTQQEDSAVYLCASSLAGRWAGNVYSNQPQHFGDGTRLSIL.

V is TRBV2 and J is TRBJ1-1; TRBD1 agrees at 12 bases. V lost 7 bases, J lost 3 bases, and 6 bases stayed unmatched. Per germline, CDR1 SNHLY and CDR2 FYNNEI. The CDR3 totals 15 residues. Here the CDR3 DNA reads TGTGCCAGCACCGGGGACAGGGGGCTCGACACTGAAGCTTTCTTT. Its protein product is CASTGDRGLDTEAFF.

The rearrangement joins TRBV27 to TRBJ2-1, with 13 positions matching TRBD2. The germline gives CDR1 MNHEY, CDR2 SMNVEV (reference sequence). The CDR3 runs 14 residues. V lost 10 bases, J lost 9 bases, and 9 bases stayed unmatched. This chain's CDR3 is CATRTSGRRGEQFF. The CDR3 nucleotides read TGTGCCACCCGGACTAGCGGGAGAAGGGGTGAGCAGTTCTTC.

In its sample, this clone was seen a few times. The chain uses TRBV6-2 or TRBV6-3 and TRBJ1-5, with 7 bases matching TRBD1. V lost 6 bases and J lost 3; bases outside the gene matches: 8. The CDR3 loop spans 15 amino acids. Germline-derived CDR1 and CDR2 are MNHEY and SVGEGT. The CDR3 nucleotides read TGTGCCAGCAGCCTGGGACAGAGCTACAATCAGCCCCAGCATTTT. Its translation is CASSLGQSYNQPQHF.

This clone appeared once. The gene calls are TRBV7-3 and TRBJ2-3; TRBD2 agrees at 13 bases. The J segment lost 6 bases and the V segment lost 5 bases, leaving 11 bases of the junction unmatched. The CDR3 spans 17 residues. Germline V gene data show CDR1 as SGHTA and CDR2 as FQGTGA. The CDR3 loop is CASSPGLAGPQEDTQYF. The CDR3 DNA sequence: TGTGCCAGCAGCCCGGGACTAGCGGGGCCCCAGGAGGATACGCAGTATTTT.